This T cell receptor beta chain appears in the sequencing data of a study of T-cell memory formation after mild COVID-19. Study background: TCR clusters showed largely donor specificity.

It was 5'RACE with constant-segment primers that produced the TCR alpha and TCR beta cDNA libraries, which carried sample barcodes and UMIs. TCRdb called the 5' RACE reads again in MiXCR, with one record for every CDR3 protein. The table includes 500,000 to 550,000 distinct CDR3 sequences, approximately 20% detected once. Broader study findings: A balance of CD4 and CD8 characterized clones contracting day 15 to 85, whereas later expanders leaned CD4+.

The trim removed 0 bases at V and 4 bases at J, leaving 9 bases unmatched. The CDR3 is 16 residues long. Germline values: CDR1 SGHRS, CDR2 YFSETQ. This clonotype was counted a single time. The target antigen is unknown. This chain joins TRBV5-1 and TRBJ2-5, with TRBD2 matching over 7 bases. Sequenced: PBMCs or a T cell subset sorted from them (not recorded which). The source of this sequence is an adult woman who had mild COVID-19 (a few samples of this study predate the infection). Cell type and time point are not known. The DNA of the CDR3 is TGCGCCAGCAGCTTGGGCGCTAGCGGATTTGGAGAGACCCAGTACTTC. This codes for CASSLGASGFGETQYF.